This is a list of T cell receptor beta chains from one sample in a study of shared clonotypes between healthy human individuals. Assay: immunoSEQ multiplex PCR; the TCRdb copy retains only in-frame clones and omits some. The profile covers 950,000 to 1,300,000 clones, with approximately 72% appearing a single time and 1.4% taken by the ten largest. Sequenced material: memory CD4+ T cells sorted from blood. The receptors were sampled from a man aged 18 to 29 in good health. Each CDR3 is given with its conserved first and last residue. The D gene is left open where the match is weak. Not all rows give a size; the values are once, few, many and, for expanded clones, a class.

TRBV30	TRBJ1-5	NA	NA	CAWSVLQGISNQPQHF	TGTGCCTGGAGTGTATTACAGGGCATAAGCAATCAGCCCCAGCATTTT
TRBV6-5	TRBJ1-1	NA	NA	CASSYSYGNTEAFF	TGTGCCAGCAGTTACTCGTACGGGAACACTGAAGCTTTCTTT
TRBV29-1	TRBJ1-1	few	NA	CSVGRVTEAFF	TGCAGCGTGGGGAGGGTCACTGAAGCTTTCTTT
TRBV11-3	TRBJ2-1	NA	TRBD2	CASSPPGGTYNEQFF	TGTGCCAGCAGCCCGCCCGGGGGGACCTACAATGAGCAGTTCTTC
TRBV9	TRBJ2-7	once	NA	CASSPDGGLPYEQYF	TGTGCCAGCAGCCCCGATGGGGGTCTTCCCTACGAGCAGTACTTC
TRBV7-6	TRBJ2-5	once	NA	CASSSGTGRQETQYF	TGTGCCAGCAGCTCTGGGACTGGGAGACAAGAGACCCAGTACTTC
TRBV6-6	TRBJ2-2	NA	TRBD2	CASSYSSGTNTGELFF	TGTGCCAGCAGTTACTCTAGCGGGACGAACACCGGGGAGCTGTTTTTT
TRBV18	TRBJ1-5	few	NA	CASSLSRSRLYSNQPQHF	TGTGCCAGCTCCCTTAGTAGGAGCAGGCTGTATAGCAATCAGCCCCAGCATTTT
TRBV7-8	TRBJ1-2	NA	TRBD1	CASSLQGATYGYTF	TGTGCCAGCAGCTTACAGGGGGCAACCTATGGCTACACCTTC
TRBV7-2	TRBJ2-1	NA	TRBD2	CASSGLAAGGNPNEQFF	TGTGCCAGCAGCGGACTAGCGGCCGGAGGTAATCCCAATGAGCAGTTCTTC
TRBV5-1	TRBJ2-3	NA	NA	CASRYWGDLTDTQYF	TGCGCCAGCCGATACTGGGGGGACCTTACAGATACGCAGTATTTT
TRBV10-3	TRBJ2-3	NA	TRBD2	CAISESLAGGSDTQYF	TGTGCCATCAGTGAGTCCCTAGCGGGGGGATCAGATACGCAGTATTTT
TRBV15	TRBJ1-2	NA	NA	CATSRDNYGYTF	TGTGCCACCAGCAGAGATAACTATGGCTACACCTTC
TRBV2	TRBJ2-5	few	NA	CASTGTPQETQYF	TGTGCCAGCACCGGGACTCCTCAAGAGACCCAGTACTTC
TRBV6-5	TRBJ1-1	NA	NA	CASTHGQVNTEAFF	TGTGCCAGCACCCACGGGCAGGTGAACACTGAAGCTTTCTTT
TRBV4-3	TRBJ2-4	once	NA	CASSHEESGTAFGAKNIQYF	TGCGCCAGCAGCCACGAGGAGTCGGGAACGGCTTTCGGAGCCAAAAACATTCAGTACTTC
TRBV6-6	TRBJ1-3	NA	NA	CASSSREHSGNTIYF	TGTGCCAGCAGTTCTCGGGAGCACTCTGGAAACACCATATATTTT
TRBV11-2	TRBJ1-1	once	TRBD1	CASSKDRAATEAFF	TGTGCCAGCAGCAAAGACAGGGCGGCCACTGAAGCTTTCTTT